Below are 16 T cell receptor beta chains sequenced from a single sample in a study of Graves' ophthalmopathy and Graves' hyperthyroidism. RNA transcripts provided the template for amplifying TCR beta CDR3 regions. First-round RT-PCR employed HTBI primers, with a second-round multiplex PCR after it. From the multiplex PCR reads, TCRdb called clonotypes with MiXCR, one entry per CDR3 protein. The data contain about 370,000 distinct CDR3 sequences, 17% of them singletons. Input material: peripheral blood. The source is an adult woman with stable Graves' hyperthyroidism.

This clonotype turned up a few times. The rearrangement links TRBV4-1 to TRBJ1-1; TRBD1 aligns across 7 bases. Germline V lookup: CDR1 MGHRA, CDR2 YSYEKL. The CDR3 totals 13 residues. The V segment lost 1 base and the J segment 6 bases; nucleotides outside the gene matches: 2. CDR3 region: CASSQVQGAEAFF. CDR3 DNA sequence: TGCGCCAGCAGCCAAGTGCAGGGGGCTGAAGCTTTCTTT.

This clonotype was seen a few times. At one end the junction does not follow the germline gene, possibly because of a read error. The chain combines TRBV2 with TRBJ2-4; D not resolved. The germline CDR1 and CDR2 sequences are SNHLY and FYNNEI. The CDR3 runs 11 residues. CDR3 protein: CASATLNIKYF. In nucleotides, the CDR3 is TGTGCCAGCGCCACTCTCAACATTAAGTACTTC. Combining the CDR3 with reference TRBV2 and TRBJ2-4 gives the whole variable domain EPEVTQTPSHQVTQMGQEVILRCVPISNHLYFYWYRQILGQKVEFLVSFYNNEISEKSEIFDDQFSVERPDGSNFTLKIRSTKLEDSAMYFCASATLNIKYFGAGTRLSVL.

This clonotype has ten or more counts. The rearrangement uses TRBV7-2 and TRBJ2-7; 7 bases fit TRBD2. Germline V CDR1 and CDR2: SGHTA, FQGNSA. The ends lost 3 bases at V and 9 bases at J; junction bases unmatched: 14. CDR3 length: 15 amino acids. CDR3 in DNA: TGTGCCAGCAGCTTTGACCGGGAGGACATCGGGGGGCAGTACTTC. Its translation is CASSFDREDIGGQYF. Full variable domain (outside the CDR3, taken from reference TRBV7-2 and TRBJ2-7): GAGVSQSPSNKVTEKGKDVELRCDPISGHTALYWYRQSLGQGLEFLIYFQGNSAPDKSGLPSDRFSAERTGGSVSTLTIQRTQQEDSAVYLCASSFDREDIGGQYFGPGTRLTVT.

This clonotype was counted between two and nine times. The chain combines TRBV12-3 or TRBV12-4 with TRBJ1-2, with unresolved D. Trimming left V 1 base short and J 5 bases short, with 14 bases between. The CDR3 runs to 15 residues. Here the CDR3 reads CASSLVRGKEYGYTF. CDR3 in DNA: TGTGCCAGCAGTTTAGTCCGGGGAAAGGAATATGGCTACACCTTC.

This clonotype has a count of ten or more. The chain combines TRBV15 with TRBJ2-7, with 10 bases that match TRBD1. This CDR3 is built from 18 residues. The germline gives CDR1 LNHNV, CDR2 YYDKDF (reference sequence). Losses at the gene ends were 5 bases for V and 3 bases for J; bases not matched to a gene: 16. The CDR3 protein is CATSPETVVDRGGYEQYF. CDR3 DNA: TGTGCCACCAGCCCAGAGACGGTCGTGGACAGGGGGGGCTACGAGCAGTACTTC.

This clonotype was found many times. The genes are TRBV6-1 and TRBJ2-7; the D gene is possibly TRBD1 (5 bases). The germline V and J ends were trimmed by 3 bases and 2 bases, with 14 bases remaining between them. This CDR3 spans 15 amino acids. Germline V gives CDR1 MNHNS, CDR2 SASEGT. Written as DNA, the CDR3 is TGTGCCAGCAGTGACACAGGAAGACCTCCCTACGAGCAGTACTTC. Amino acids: CASSDTGRPPYEQYF.

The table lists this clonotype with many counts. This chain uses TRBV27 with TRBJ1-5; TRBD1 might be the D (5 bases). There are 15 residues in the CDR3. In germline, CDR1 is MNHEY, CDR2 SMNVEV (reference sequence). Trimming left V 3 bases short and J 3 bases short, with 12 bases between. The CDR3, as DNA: TGTGCCAGCAGTTTCACGACAGTTTCCAATCAGCCCCAGCATTTT. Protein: CASSFTTVSNQPQHF.

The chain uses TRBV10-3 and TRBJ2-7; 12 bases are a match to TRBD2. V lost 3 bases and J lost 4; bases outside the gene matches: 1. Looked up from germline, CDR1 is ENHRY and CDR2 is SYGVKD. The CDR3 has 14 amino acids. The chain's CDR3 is CAISEGLAGYEQYF. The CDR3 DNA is TGTGCCATCAGTGAAGGACTAGCGGGATACGAGCAGTACTTC.

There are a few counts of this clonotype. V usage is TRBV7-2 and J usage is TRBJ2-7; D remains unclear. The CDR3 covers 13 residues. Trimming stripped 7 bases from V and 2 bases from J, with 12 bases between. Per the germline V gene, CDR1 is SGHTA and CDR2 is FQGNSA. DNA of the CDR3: TGTGCCAGCACCCCGACTGGAACCTACGAGCAGTACTTC. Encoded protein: CASTPTGTYEQYF.

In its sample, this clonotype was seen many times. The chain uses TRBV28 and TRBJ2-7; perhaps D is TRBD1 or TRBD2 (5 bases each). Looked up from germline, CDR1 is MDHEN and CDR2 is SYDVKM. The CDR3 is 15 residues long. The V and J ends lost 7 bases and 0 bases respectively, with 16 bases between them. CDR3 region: CASTRRDRSSYEQYF. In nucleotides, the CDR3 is TGTGCCAGCACCCGCCGGGACCGGAGCTCCTACGAGCAGTACTTC. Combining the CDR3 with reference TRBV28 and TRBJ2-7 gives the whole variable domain DVKVTQSSRYLVKRTGEKVFLECVQDMDHENMFWYRQDPGLGLRLIYFSYDVKMKEKGDIPEGYSVSREKKERFSLILESASTNQTSMYLCASTRRDRSSYEQYFGPGTRLTVT.

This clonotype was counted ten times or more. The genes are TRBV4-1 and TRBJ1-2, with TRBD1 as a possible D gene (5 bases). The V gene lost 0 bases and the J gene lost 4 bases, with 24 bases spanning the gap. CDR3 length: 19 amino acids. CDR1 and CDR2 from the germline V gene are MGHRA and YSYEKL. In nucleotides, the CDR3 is TGCGCCAGCAGCCAAGATCGCCCATCTCGACAGCCACTATCCTATGGCTACACCTTC. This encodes CASSQDRPSRQPLSYGYTF.

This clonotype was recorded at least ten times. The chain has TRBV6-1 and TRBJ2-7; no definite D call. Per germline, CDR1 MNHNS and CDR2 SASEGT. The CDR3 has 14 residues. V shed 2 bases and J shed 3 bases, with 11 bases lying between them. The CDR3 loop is CASSEWFGDYEQYF. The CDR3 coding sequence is TGTGCCAGCAGTGAATGGTTTGGGGACTACGAGCAGTACTTC.

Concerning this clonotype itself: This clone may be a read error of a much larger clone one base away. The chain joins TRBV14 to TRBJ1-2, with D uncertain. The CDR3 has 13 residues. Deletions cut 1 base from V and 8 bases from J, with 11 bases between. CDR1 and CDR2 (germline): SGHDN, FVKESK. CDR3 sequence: CASSQARLSGYTF. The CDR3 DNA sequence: TGTGCCAGCAGCCAAGCGAGACTTAGCGGCTACACCTTC.

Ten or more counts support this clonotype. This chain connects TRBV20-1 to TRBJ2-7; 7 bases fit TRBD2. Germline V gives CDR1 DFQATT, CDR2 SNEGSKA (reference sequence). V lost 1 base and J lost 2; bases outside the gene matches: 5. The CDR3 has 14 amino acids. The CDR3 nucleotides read TGCAGTGCTAGAGTGGGGGGGTTCACCTACGAGCAGTACTTC. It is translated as CSARVGGFTYEQYF.

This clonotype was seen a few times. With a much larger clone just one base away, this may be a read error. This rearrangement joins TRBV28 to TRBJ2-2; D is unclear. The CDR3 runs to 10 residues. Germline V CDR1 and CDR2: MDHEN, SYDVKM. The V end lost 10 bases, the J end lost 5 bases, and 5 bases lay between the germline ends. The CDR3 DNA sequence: TGTGCCACCACAACCGGGGAGCTGTTTTTT. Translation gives CATTTGELFF.

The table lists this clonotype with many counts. The CDR3 region is CSARDVTAGTYEQYF. The CDR3 nucleotides are TGCAGTGCTAGAGATGTGACAGCCGGGACCTACGAGCAGTACTTC. The chain uses TRBV20-1 and TRBJ2-7, with D possibly called TRBD1 or TRBD2 (5 bases each). The V gene lost 0 bases and the J gene lost 2 bases, with 14 bases spanning the gap. The germline CDR1 and CDR2 sequences are DFQATT and SNEGSKA (reference sequence). The CDR3 length is 15 residues.